The 17 T cell receptor beta chains listed next were all sequenced from one sample in a study of low-dose radiotherapy and immunotherapy resistance in tumors. Time point defined: before trial treatment. TRAV and TRBV primers primed cDNA for both TCRalpha and TCRbeta. With a constant-region primer and a V-primer adapter, TCRs were subjected to about 20 PCR cycles of amplification. Via MiXCR, TCRdb re-called the reads, giving one row per CDR3 protein. The table shows 80,000 to 95,000 distinct CDR3 sequences, with 9.4% occurring only once. This sample comprised PBMCs, obtained before treatment. The origin of the receptors is a male donor with prostate cancer.

The chain is built from TRBV2 and TRBJ2-7; no clear D. The CDR3 is 11 amino acids. Trimming took 10 bases from V and 6 from J, leaving 13 bases between them. Looked up from germline, CDR1 is SNHLY and CDR2 is FYNNEI. The CDR3 DNA reads as TGTGCCACTACGGAGTGGGTCGAGCAGTACTTC. It codes for CATTEWVEQYF.

This clonotype has a count of ten or more. The chain couples TRBV5-5 to TRBJ2-4; D possibly matches TRBD1 or TRBD2 (6 bases each). V was shortened by 4 bases and J by 3 bases, with 20 bases between the two germline ends. The CDR3 spans 17 residues. Germline CDR1 SGHKS, CDR2 YYEKEE (reference sequence). The CDR3 nucleotides are TGTGCCAGCAGCGAGGGCCCGGGGGCGACTGGCAAAAACATTCAGTACTTC. Translating it yields CASSEGPGATGKNIQYF.

This clonotype was observed many times. CDR3 DNA sequence: TGTGCCAGCAGTCCGAGGGAGGGCCGCACCGGGGAGCTGTTTTTT. Translation gives CASSPREGRTGELFF. V is TRBV12-3 or TRBV12-4 and J is TRBJ2-2, with 7 bases matching TRBD2. V was pared by 5 bases and J by 4 bases, with 7 bases of the junction left unmatched. The CDR3 runs to 15 residues.

The table lists this clonotype with many counts. The rearrangement joins TRBV5-6 to TRBJ1-4; no definite D call. V shed 2 bases and J shed 0 bases, with 11 bases lying between them. Germline V gene data show CDR1 as SGHDT and CDR2 as YYEEEE. The CDR3 has 16 amino acids. CDR3 DNA: TGTGCCAGCAGCTTTATGGGGAACCCAACTAATGAAAAACTGTTTTTT. Protein: CASSFMGNPTNEKLFF.

At least ten counts were recorded for this clonotype. The V gene is TRBV5-4, the J gene TRBJ2-7; possible D gene TRBD1, 5 bases. Germline assignment: CDR1 SGHNT and CDR2 YYREEE (reference sequence). The length of the CDR3 is 14 residues. V lost 2 bases to trimming and J lost 5 bases, with 14 bases between them. CDR3 region: CASSLRQPLDEQYF. Here the CDR3 DNA reads TGTGCCAGCAGCTTACGACAGCCCCTTGACGAGCAGTACTTC.

This clonotype has at least ten counts. This chain uses TRBV6-5 with TRBJ1-6, with TRBD1 as a possible D gene (6 bases). The CDR3 contains 16 residues. Between the trimmed V and J ends, which lost 0 bases and 10 bases, there was a span of 16 bases. CDR1 and CDR2 from the germline V gene are MNHEY and SVGAGI. In DNA form, the CDR3 reads TGTGCCAGCAGTTACTCACAGGGCCTCAACGGGTCACCCCTCCACTTT. It encodes CASSYSQGLNGSPLHF.

This clonotype showed up many times. V and J are TRBV5-1 and TRBJ1-1, with TRBD1 as a possible D gene (6 bases). Trimming removed 4 bases from V and 8 bases from J, with 15 bases in between. The CDR3 is 13 amino acids. Germline V gene lookup returns CDR1 SGHRS and CDR2 YFSETQ. CDR3 loop: CASSARDQGEAFF. The CDR3 bases are TGCGCCAGCAGCGCAAGAGATCAGGGGGAAGCTTTCTTT.

This clonotype was detected ten times or more. V and J are TRBV20-1 and TRBJ2-6, with D possibly being TRBD2 (6 bases). V was cut by 5 bases and J by 2 bases, with 10 bases left in between. The germline CDR1 and CDR2 sequences are DFQATT and SNEGSKA (reference sequence). This CDR3 has 14 residues. The CDR3, as DNA: TGCAGTGCTGGGGACTTCGCTGGGGCCAACGTCCTGACTTTC. Translating gives CSAGDFAGANVLTF.

This clonotype was observed many times. The chain combines TRBV28 with TRBJ2-1; D is tentatively TRBD1 or TRBD2 (5 bases each). CDR1 is MDHEN and CDR2 is SYDVKM in the germline V gene. The CDR3 contains 15 residues. Deletions cut 6 bases from V and 3 bases from J, with 15 bases between. CDR3 sequence reads: CASRLGTSNYNEQFF. The CDR3 bases are TGTGCCAGCAGACTAGGGACGTCTAACTACAATGAGCAGTTCTTC.

The sample holds many counts of this clonotype. The rearrangement links TRBV19 to TRBJ2-1; D may correspond to TRBD1 or TRBD2 (5 bases each). The germline V gene encodes CDR1 LNHDA and CDR2 SQIVND (reference sequence). The CDR3 covers 13 residues. V gave up 6 bases and J gave up 9 bases, with 15 bases separating them. The CDR3 DNA is TGTGCCAGTAGCCGAGACCGGGACGGTGAGCAGTTCTTC. Amino acids: CASSRDRDGEQFF. Full variable domain (rest looked up from reference TRBV19 and TRBJ2-1): DGGITQSPKYLFRKEGQNVTLSCEQNLNHDAMYWYRQDPGQGLRLIYYSQIVNDFQKGDIAEGYSVSREKKESFPLTVTSAQKNPTAFYLCASSRDRDGEQFFGPGTRLTVL.

This clonotype was found many times. This chain joins TRBV6-5 and TRBJ2-7; D is unclear. Trimming stripped 0 bases from V and 3 bases from J, with 15 bases between. There are 16 residues in the CDR3. Germline V gives CDR1 MNHEY, CDR2 SVGAGI. Here the CDR3 reads CASSYSSQALNYEQYF. CDR3 nucleotide sequence: TGTGCCAGCAGTTACTCTTCCCAGGCCTTGAACTACGAGCAGTACTTC.

Many counts were recorded for this clonotype. The chain combines TRBV5-4 with TRBJ2-7; D is possibly TRBD1 (6 bases). CDR3 length: 14 residues. From germline, CDR1 is SGHNT and CDR2 YYREEE (reference sequence). The V and J ends lost 4 bases and 3 bases respectively, with 14 bases between them. CDR3 protein: CASSQGGQYYEQYF. DNA of the CDR3: TGTGCCAGCAGCCAAGGCGGACAGTACTACGAGCAGTACTTC.

This clonotype has only a few counts. The gene calls are TRBV28 and TRBJ2-7; no clear D gene. Germline-derived CDR1 and CDR2 are MDHEN and SYDVKM. The CDR3 covers 13 residues. Trimming took off 10 bases at V and 3 bases at J, with 16 bases between the two ends. The CDR3: CATADTPVYEQYF. The CDR3 DNA is TGTGCCACCGCCGATACCCCAGTCTACGAGCAGTACTTC. The complete variable domain, with remaining parts taken from reference TRBV28 and TRBJ2-7, reads DVKVTQSSRYLVKRTGEKVFLECVQDMDHENMFWYRQDPGLGLRLIYFSYDVKMKEKGDIPEGYSVSREKKERFSLILESASTNQTSMYLCATADTPVYEQYFGPGTRLTVT.

This clonotype was seen ten or more times. This rearrangement joins TRBV10-3 to TRBJ2-1; 12 nucleotides align to TRBD1. The CDR3 is 14 amino acids. Germline lookup yields CDR1 ENHRY and CDR2 SYGVKD. Losses at the gene ends were 8 bases for V and 7 bases for J; bases not matched to a gene: 6. The CDR3 DNA reads as TGTGCCATCCGGGGACAGGGGGCCAAAAATGAGCAGTTCTTC. Residues: CAIRGQGAKNEQFF.

The table lists this clonotype with many counts. The chain carries TRBV20-1 and TRBJ2-3; no firm D call. Germline V gene lookup returns CDR1 DFQATT and CDR2 SNEGSKA (reference sequence). The CDR3 sequence is 13 residues long. The germline V and J ends were trimmed by 5 bases and 6 bases, with 15 bases remaining between them. The CDR3 region is CSADPRSPDTQYF. The CDR3 region has the DNA TGCAGTGCTGACCCAAGGTCCCCGGATACGCAGTATTTT.

This clonotype was observed many times. The chain joins TRBV20-1 to TRBJ2-7, with D perhaps being TRBD1 or TRBD2 (5 bases each). CDR1 is DFQATT, CDR2 SNEGSKA, per germline (reference sequence). The CDR3 runs 13 residues. The ends were cut back, 5 bases at V and 5 bases at J, with 16 bases in the middle. CDR3 bases: TGCAGTGCTTCCCTATTCGGGACGGACGAGCAGTACTTC. As protein: CSASLFGTDEQYF.

This rearrangement joins TRBV9 to TRBJ1-2; TRBD1 might be the D (6 bases). V was pared by 0 bases and J by 2 bases, with 8 bases between. The CDR3 is 14 residues long. The germline V gene encodes CDR1 SGDLS and CDR2 YYNGEE. CDR3 sequence reads: CASSVGTDNYGYTF. The CDR3 DNA follows: TGTGCCAGCAGCGTAGGGACAGACAACTATGGCTACACCTTC.